Below, 16 T cell receptor beta chains from the same sample are listed, as sequenced in a study of Tregs in tolerant kidney transplant recipients. TCRdb's copy holds only in-frame clones and misses some; the assay was immunoSEQ multiplex PCR. Altogether 98,000 or so clones are present, 90% being singletons, with the ten largest covering 0.34%. The specimen was CD4+ T cells from blood, collected before the transplant. The receptors were gathered from a human donor who received a combined kidney and bone marrow transplant.

This chain links TRBV5-1 with TRBJ1-6; 11 bases are shared with TRBD1. Unmatched junction bases numbered 7, after V lost 4 bases and J lost 10 bases. Germline V gene sequence: CDR1 SGHRS, CDR2 YFSETQ. The CDR3 totals 15 residues. CDR3 DNA: TGCGCCAGCAGCGGACAGGGGGCGTCTGGGTCACCCCTCCACTTT. Residues: CASSGQGASGSPLHF.

V is TRBV10-3 and J is TRBJ2-3; 12 bases are a match to TRBD2. Per germline, CDR1 ENHRY and CDR2 SYGVKD. This CDR3 has 16 amino acids. The V segment lost 3 bases and the J segment 6 bases; nucleotides outside the gene matches: 7. The CDR3 DNA reads as TGTGCCATCAGTGACCCCACTAGCGGGAGGTCGGATACGCAGTATTTT. It is translated as CAISDPTSGRSDTQYF.

V is TRBV2 and J is TRBJ1-3; D is possibly TRBD1 (5 bases). The germline V and J ends were trimmed by 6 bases and 4 bases, with 19 bases remaining between them. The CDR3 is 16 residues long. Germline lookup yields CDR1 SNHLY and CDR2 FYNNEI. The DNA of the CDR3 is TGTGCCAGCAGCCCGATCTGGGCAGGGTCAGGAAACACCATATATTTT. This encodes CASSPIWAGSGNTIYF.

This chain connects TRBV15 to TRBJ2-7, with 7 bases that match TRBD2. This CDR3 is 14 amino acids long. V was pared by 1 base and J by 3 bases, with 3 bases of the junction left unmatched. Germline CDR1 is LNHNV and CDR2 is YYDKDF (reference sequence). CDR3 residues: CATSRATGGYEQYF. The CDR3 DNA reads TGTGCCACCAGCAGAGCGACGGGGGGCTACGAGCAGTACTTC.

V usage is TRBV5-4 and J usage is TRBJ1-4; TRBD1 aligns across 7 bases. The germline V gene encodes CDR1 SGHNT and CDR2 YYREEE (reference sequence). The CDR3 has 13 residues. After removal of 7 bases from V and 8 bases from J, the junction contained 8 bases not matched to a gene. This CDR3 is CASGKGASEKLFF. The CDR3 DNA sequence: TGTGCCAGCGGGAAGGGGGCATCCGAAAAACTGTTTTTT.

V gene TRBV5-1 combines with J gene TRBJ1-1, with 8 bases aligning to TRBD1. Germline V gives CDR1 SGHRS, CDR2 YFSETQ. Germline trimming cut 1 base from V and 5 bases from J; bases unmatched to any gene: 7. CDR3 length: 15 amino acids. CDR3 protein: CASSLNGDRWTEAFF. The CDR3 DNA is TGCGCCAGCAGCTTGAACGGGGACAGGTGGACTGAAGCTTTCTTT.

A few counts support this clone. The V call is TRBV27, the J call TRBJ1-2; TRBD1 might be the D (6 bases). The CDR3 spans 14 residues. Germline V gene sequence: CDR1 MNHEY, CDR2 SMNVEV (reference sequence). Trimming took 5 bases from V and 4 from J, leaving 14 bases between them. This CDR3 reads CASSPGQRVYGYTF. For the CDR3, the DNA is TGTGCCAGCAGTCCAGGACAGCGCGTCTATGGCTACACCTTC.

Only one count was recorded for this clone. This chain uses TRBV5-1 with TRBJ2-1; perhaps TRBD1 as D (5 bases). There are 15 residues in the CDR3. The germline V and J ends were trimmed by 2 bases and 0 bases, with 9 bases remaining between them. Germline CDR1 is SGHRS and CDR2 is YFSETQ. The DNA for the CDR3 is TGCGCCAGCAGCTTCGACAGTTCCTCCTACAATGAGCAGTTCTTC. It yields the protein CASSFDSSSYNEQFF.

This chain uses TRBV19 with TRBJ2-3, with TRBD2 matching over 12 bases. The V gene's germline CDR1 is LNHDA and CDR2 SQIVND (reference sequence). V lost 6 bases and J lost 4; bases outside the gene matches: 8. The CDR3 has 16 amino acids. The CDR3 DNA reads as TGTGCCAGTAGGCCTAGCGGGGGGGCAAAGGCAGATACGCAGTATTTT. It codes for CASRPSGGAKADTQYF.

This clone was seen only once. The genes are TRBV5-1 and TRBJ2-5; TRBD1 aligns across 8 bases. Germline assignment: CDR1 SGHRS and CDR2 YFSETQ. V dropped 0 bases and J dropped 1; count of bases not matched to a gene: 2. The CDR3 totals 15 residues. The CDR3 loop is CASSLAGTGQETQYF. The CDR3 DNA reads as TGCGCCAGCAGCTTGGCGGGGACAGGCCAAGAGACCCAGTACTTC.

CDR3 coding DNA: TGCGCCAGCAGCTTAAGGACAGATTACAATGAGCAGTTCTTC. Translating gives CASSLRTDYNEQFF. This chain links TRBV5-1 with TRBJ2-1, with TRBD1 as a possible D gene (6 bases). CDR3 length: 14 amino acids. Germline V lookup: CDR1 SGHRS, CDR2 YFSETQ. Trimming stripped 2 bases from V and 4 bases from J, with 10 bases between.

The chain is built from TRBV7-9 and TRBJ1-2; no definite D call. The CDR3 is 9 amino acids. Germline V gene lookup returns CDR1 SEHNR and CDR2 FQNEAQ (reference sequence). The CDR3 here is CGTTPGYTF. CDR3 DNA: TGTGGAACTACACCAGGCTACACCTTC.

This clone was seen once. V is TRBV2 and J is TRBJ2-1; D gene unclear. Germline values: CDR1 SNHLY, CDR2 FYNNEI. V was cut by 8 bases and J by 10 bases, with 9 bases left in between. This CDR3 is built from 10 residues. The CDR3 reads CASSLEEQFF. The CDR3 DNA sequence: TGTGCCAGCTCTTTGGAGGAGCAGTTCTTC.

This chain uses TRBV12-5 with TRBJ2-3; possible D gene TRBD1, 5 bases. The CDR3 consists of 14 residues. Between the trimmed V and J ends, which lost 3 bases and 2 bases, there was a span of 9 bases. Germline V gene lookup returns CDR1 LGHNT and CDR2 FRNRAP. The DNA of the CDR3 is TGTGCTAGTGGTTTTCAGGGAATCACAGATACGCAGTATTTT. Its protein product is CASGFQGITDTQYF. The full variable domain, its missing parts supplied by reference TRBV12-5 and TRBJ2-3, is DARVTQTPRHKVTEMGQEVTMRCQPILGHNTVFWYRQTMMQGLELLAYFRNRAPLDDSGMPKDRFSAEMPDATLATLKIQPSEPRDSAVYFCASGFQGITDTQYFGPGTRLTVL.

The rearrangement links TRBV7-2 to TRBJ2-5, with D tentatively TRBD1 (5 bases). The CDR3 covers 13 residues. Germline loops: CDR1 SGHTA, CDR2 FQGNSA. V lost 5 bases and J 3 bases, leaving 10 bases between the germline ends. The CDR3 region has the DNA TGTGCCAGCAGCCACGACAGAAAAGAGACCCAGTACTTC. It yields the protein CASSHDRKETQYF.

The V call is TRBV6-1, the J call TRBJ1-1; D gene uncertain. Germline CDR1 is MNHNS and CDR2 is SASEGT. CDR3 length: 15 residues. Trimming took off 0 bases at V and 0 bases at J, with 8 bases between the two ends. The CDR3 sequence is CASSEAWRMNTEAFF. The DNA of the CDR3 is TGTGCCAGCAGTGAAGCGTGGCGGATGAACACTGAAGCTTTCTTT.